This T cell receptor beta chain was sequenced during a study of T cell responses to AZD1222 COVID-19 vaccine. Sequencing was performed with immunoSEQ multiplex PCR; in TCRdb, only in-frame clones are kept and a portion is missing. The sample holds tens of thousands of clones, 83% seen once. Looked up from germline, CDR1 is SGDLS and CDR2 is YYNGEE. Trimming left V 4 bases short and J 6 bases short, with 14 bases between. The CDR3 has 13 amino acids. This TCR was recovered from an adult who received the AZD1222 COVID-19 vaccine. V gene TRBV9 combines with J gene TRBJ2-7; a possible D gene is TRBD1 (6 bases). The source was peripheral blood, collected 28 days after the second AZD1222 dose. CDR3 DNA: TGTGCCAGCAGCCCCGGGTGGGGGCTCGAGCAGTACTTC. It yields the protein CASSPGWGLEQYF.